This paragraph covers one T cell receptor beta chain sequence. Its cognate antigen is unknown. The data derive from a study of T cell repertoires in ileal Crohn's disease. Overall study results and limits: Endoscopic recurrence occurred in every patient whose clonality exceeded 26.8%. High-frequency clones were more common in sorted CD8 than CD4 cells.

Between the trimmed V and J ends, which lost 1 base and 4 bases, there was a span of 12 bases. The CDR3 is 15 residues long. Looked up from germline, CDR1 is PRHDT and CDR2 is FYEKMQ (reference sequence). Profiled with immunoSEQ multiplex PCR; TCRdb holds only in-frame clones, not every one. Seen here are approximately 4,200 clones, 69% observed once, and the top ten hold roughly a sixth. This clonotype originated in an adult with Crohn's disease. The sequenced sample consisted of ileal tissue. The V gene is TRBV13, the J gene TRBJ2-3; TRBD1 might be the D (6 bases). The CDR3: CASSLAGDQADTQYF. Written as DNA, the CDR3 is TGTGCCAGCAGCTTAGCAGGGGACCAGGCAGATACGCAGTATTTT.